The 14 T cell receptor beta chains below were found in one sample sequenced in a study of blood T cell repertoires in COVID-19. The repertoire was sequenced with immunoSEQ multiplex PCR; TCRdb's copy has only in-frame clones and lacks some. The sample consists of under 300,000 clones, 80% to 90% of them appearing once. The sample taken for sequencing was PBMCs or T cells enriched from blood (not recorded which). Receptor source: a woman in her thirties or forties who had been exposed to COVID-19.

The chain employs TRBV19 and TRBJ1-5, with 7 nucleotides matching TRBD1. With 3 bases clipped from V and 0 bases from J, the junction kept 8 bases outside the gene matches. CDR1 and CDR2 from the germline V gene are LNHDA and SQIVND (reference sequence). The CDR3 totals 17 residues. CDR3 sequence reads: CASSIAKGGPSNQPQHF. Written as DNA, the CDR3 is TGTGCCAGTAGTATTGCGAAAGGGGGCCCTAGCAATCAGCCCCAGCATTTT.

J is TRBJ1-5 and V is TRBV3-1 (or the pseudogene TRBV3-2); D uncertain. Per the germline V gene, CDR1 is LGHDT and CDR2 is YNNKEL (reference sequence). The CDR3 has 15 amino acids. Trimming left V 4 bases short and J 3 bases short, with 13 bases between. The CDR3 here is CASSLDHTYNQPQHF. In DNA form, the CDR3 reads TGTGCCAGCAGCCTCGATCACACGTACAATCAGCCCCAGCATTTT.

V gene TRBV6-2 or TRBV6-3 combines with J gene TRBJ2-7; TRBD1 matches at 7 bases. The CDR3 spans 13 residues. The V gene end was trimmed by 0 bases and the J gene end by 6 bases; junction bases not matched to a gene: 2. The germline gives CDR1 MNHEY, CDR2 SVGEGT. The CDR3 bases are TGTGCCAGCAGTTACTCGAGGGGGCCCGAGCAGTACTTC. Translation: CASSYSRGPEQYF.

This clone has only a few counts. This rearrangement joins TRBV7-3 to TRBJ1-6; maybe TRBD1 (6 bases). Germline CDR1 reads SGHTA; CDR2 reads FQGTGA. The CDR3 is made up of 13 amino acids. Trimming cost V 4 bases and J 8 bases, with 9 bases left between them. CDR3 amino acids: CASSSYRDSPLHF. The CDR3 nucleotides are TGTGCCAGCAGCTCCTACAGGGATTCACCCCTCCACTTT.

V gene TRBV7-9 combines with J gene TRBJ2-7, with TRBD1 matching 7 bases. V shed 1 base, J shed 7 bases, and the junction held 4 bases outside the gene matches. The CDR3 length is 13 residues. The V gene's germline CDR1 is SEHNR and CDR2 FQNEAQ (reference sequence). CDR3 in DNA: TGTGCCAGCAGCTTAGAGGGGGCGCAGGAGCAGTACGTC. Protein product: CASSLEGAQEQYV.

On this clone itself: The junction and the germline gene differ at one end; a read error may be behind it. The V gene is TRBV5-1, the J gene TRBJ1-3, with 7 positions matching TRBD1. This CDR3 contains 16 residues. Germline V gene lookup returns CDR1 SGHRS and CDR2 YFSETQ. CDR3 amino acids: CASSLGTALDRNTIYF. CDR3 bases: TGTGCCAGCAGCTTGGGGACAGCTCTGGACCGAAACACCATATATTTT.

The gene calls are TRBV7-2 and TRBJ2-1; 10 bases are a match to TRBD2. The CDR3 totals 16 residues. The germline V gene has CDR1 SGHTA and CDR2 FQGNSA. Unmatched junction bases numbered 7, after V lost 1 base and J lost 7 bases. CDR3 amino acids: CASSLVAAGGLNEQFF. The CDR3 region has the DNA TGTGCCAGCAGCTTAGTCGCAGCGGGAGGGTTGAATGAGCAGTTCTTC.

This clone appeared once. V gene TRBV5-1 combines with J gene TRBJ1-1; TRBD1 matches 8 bases. V lost 1 base and J lost 0; bases outside the gene matches: 5. The CDR3 extends over 16 amino acids. Germline values: CDR1 SGHRS, CDR2 YFSETQ. This CDR3 is CASSLTGGIMNTEAFF. CDR3 nucleotides: TGCGCCAGCAGCTTGACAGGGGGTATTATGAACACTGAAGCTTTCTTT.

The chain uses TRBV6-5 and TRBJ1-2, with D perhaps matching TRBD1 (6 bases). Germline lookup yields CDR1 MNHEY and CDR2 SVGAGI. V was clipped by 6 bases and J by 1 base, with 12 bases between them. The CDR3 has 14 residues. DNA for the CDR3: TGTGCCAGCAGGAACGCGGACAGTAACTATGGCTACACCTTC. Its translation: CASRNADSNYGYTF.

With respect to this clone: At one end the junction does not follow the germline gene, possibly because of a read error. V is TRBV18 and J is TRBJ1-1; TRBD1 matches at 11 bases. Germline CDR1 reads KGHSH; CDR2 reads LQKENI. The CDR3 consists of 15 residues. This CDR3 reads CASSPSRDRGSEAVF. CDR3 DNA sequence: TGTGCCAGCTCACCATCGAGGGACAGGGGGTCTGAAGCTGTCTTT.

The chain has TRBV12-5 and TRBJ2-3, with D perhaps TRBD2 (5 bases). CDR3 length: 14 amino acids. Germline CDR1 is LGHNT and CDR2 is FRNRAP. Trimming shortened V by 1 base and J by 6 bases, and 11 bases separated the two germline ends. The CDR3 DNA sequence: TGTGCTAGTGGTTTGGGGTTGCGAGGGGATACGCAGTATTTT. It translates to CASGLGLRGDTQYF.

The V and J genes are TRBV27 and TRBJ2-1; 10 positions match TRBD2. Germline CDR1 and CDR2: MNHEY and SMNVEV (reference sequence). After removal of 7 bases from V and 8 bases from J, the junction contained 8 bases not matched to a gene. The CDR3 runs 14 residues. In DNA, the CDR3 is TGTGCCAGCAAACTAGCGGGGAAAGTCGATGAGCAGTTCTTC. Protein product: CASKLAGKVDEQFF.

The gene calls are TRBV9 and TRBJ2-2; the D is unclear. Germline V CDR1 and CDR2: SGDLS, YYNGEE. Trimming cost V 3 bases and J 4 bases, with 16 bases left between them. The CDR3 covers 16 residues. The CDR3 region is CASSARGWAGTGELFF. DNA of the CDR3: TGTGCCAGCAGCGCCCGTGGATGGGCCGGCACCGGGGAGCTGTTTTTT.

This chain links TRBV28 with TRBJ1-3, with D uncertain. Trimming stripped 1 base from V and 2 bases from J, with 15 bases between. In germline, CDR1 is MDHEN, CDR2 SYDVKM. The CDR3 has 17 amino acids. CDR3: CASSLSRGGSAGNTIYF. The CDR3 DNA is TGTGCCAGCAGTTTATCCCGAGGAGGGTCAGCTGGAAACACCATATATTTT.